This entry lists 14 T cell receptor beta chains sequenced from one sample in a study of control samples from healthy donors and cancer patients. TCRdb's table, derived via immunoSEQ multiplex PCR, lists solely in-frame clones and lacks some. This table has about 130,000 clones, about 94% appearing once. Sequencing input: PBMCs. The source of these receptors is a man between 60 and 75 years old with colorectal cancer.

The chain couples TRBV12-3 or TRBV12-4 to TRBJ2-7; 9 bases agree with TRBD1. The J segment lost 7 bases and the V segment lost 6 bases, leaving 7 bases of the junction unmatched. The CDR3 is made up of 13 amino acids. As DNA, the CDR3 is TGTGCCAGCAGCTTACAGGGGGCTGGTGAGCAGTACTTC. It is translated as CASSLQGAGEQYF.

The genes are TRBV30 and TRBJ1-5, with no clear D. Per germline, CDR1 GTSNPN and CDR2 SVGIG (reference sequence). The V end was cut by 1 base, the J end by 0 bases, with 13 bases between. The CDR3 sequence is 16 residues long. The CDR3 region is CAWSDPLAYSNQPQHF. CDR3 nucleotides: TGTGCCTGGAGTGACCCCCTGGCTTATAGCAATCAGCCCCAGCATTTT.

The chain recombines TRBV19 with TRBJ1-1, with D maybe TRBD1 (6 bases). Per germline, CDR1 LNHDA and CDR2 SQIVND (reference sequence). This CDR3 has 17 residues. V dropped 8 bases and J dropped 0 bases, with 22 bases sitting between them. The CDR3 reads CASRGGGAKAMNTEAFF. Written as DNA, the CDR3 is TGTGCCAGTCGAGGAGGGGGGGCAAAAGCCATGAACACTGAAGCTTTCTTT. The variable domain in full, completed from reference TRBV19 and TRBJ1-1, reads DGGITQSPKYLFRKEGQNVTLSCEQNLNHDAMYWYRQDPGQGLRLIYYSQIVNDFQKGDIAEGYSVSREKKESFPLTVTSAQKNPTAFYLCASRGGGAKAMNTEAFFGQGTRLTVV.

This clone was found once. The rearrangement links TRBV5-1 to TRBJ1-3; D is ambiguous. The length of the CDR3 is 14 residues. Germline CDR1 reads SGHRS; CDR2 reads YFSETQ. The V gene lost 0 bases and the J gene lost 4 bases, with 8 bases spanning the gap. The CDR3, as DNA: TGCGCCAGCAGCTTGGTTACAGAGGGAAACACCATATATTTT. Protein product: CASSLVTEGNTIYF.

This chain joins TRBV11-2 and TRBJ2-7; D perhaps matches TRBD1 (6 bases). The V end was cut by 1 base, the J end by 1 base, with 14 bases between. This CDR3 region has 16 residues. Germline values: CDR1 SGHAT, CDR2 FQNNGV. The chain's CDR3 is CASSLARQAVSYEQYF. In DNA, the CDR3 is TGTGCCAGCAGCTTAGCCCGACAGGCCGTATCCTACGAGCAGTACTTC.

The chain recombines TRBV5-6 with TRBJ1-1; 9 bases line up with TRBD1. The CDR3 spans 15 residues. Unmatched junction bases numbered 5, after V lost 4 bases and J lost 1 base. Germline V gives CDR1 SGHDT, CDR2 YYEEEE. CDR3 protein: CASSLGGQGNTEAFF. CDR3 DNA: TGTGCCAGCAGCCTAGGGGGACAGGGGAACACTGAAGCTTTCTTT.

This chain uses TRBV7-9 with TRBJ1-2; possible D gene TRBD1, 6 bases. The CDR3 is 15 amino acids. The germline CDR1 and CDR2 sequences are SEHNR and FQNEAQ (reference sequence). V gave up 3 bases and J gave up 2 bases, with 13 bases separating them. As DNA, the CDR3 is TGTGCCAGCAGCTTCTCTGGGACATCCAACTATGGCTACACCTTC. Amino acid sequence: CASSFSGTSNYGYTF.

The chain recombines TRBV21-1 with TRBJ1-1. TRBV21-1 is described as a pseudogene. The CDR3 has 16 residues. This CDR3 reads CASSKVWKGMNTEAFF. The CDR3 coding sequence is TGTGCCAGCAGCAAAGTGTGGAAAGGGATGAACACTGAAGCTTTCTTT.

The chain has TRBV5-1 and TRBJ2-3; 8 positions match TRBD1. With V trimmed by 4 bases and J by 0 bases, 4 bases remained unmatched. In germline, CDR1 is SGHRS, CDR2 YFSETQ. The CDR3 covers 15 residues. The CDR3 DNA is TGCGCCAGCAGCCCAGGGGGCTCTAGCACAGATACGCAGTATTTT. Amino acid sequence: CASSPGGSSTDTQYF.

DNA for the CDR3: TGTGCCAGCAGCCGGACCTCGTCGTCCACCTACAATGAGCAGTTCTTC. Amino acid sequence: CASSRTSSSTYNEQFF. The chain uses TRBV7-2 and TRBJ2-1, with D unclear. Trimming took 5 bases from V and 2 from J, leaving 16 bases between them. This CDR3 has 16 residues. CDR1 SGHTA and CDR2 FQGNSA come from the germline V gene.

V and J are TRBV5-1 and TRBJ1-2, with 9 nucleotides matching TRBD1. The V gene end was trimmed by 0 bases and the J gene end by 7 bases; junction bases not matched to a gene: 7. CDR1 is SGHRS, CDR2 YFSETQ, per germline. The CDR3 covers 15 residues. CDR3 in DNA: TGCGCCAGCAGCTTGGCAGCGGACAGGGGTCGTGGCTACACCTTC. It specifies CASSLAADRGRGYTF.

V usage is TRBV18 and J usage is TRBJ2-5, with TRBD1 matching over 10 bases. Germline lookup yields CDR1 KGHSH and CDR2 LQKENI. V shed 6 bases, J shed 5 bases, and the junction held 6 bases outside the gene matches. The length of the CDR3 is 14 residues. The CDR3 region is CASSPDRGSETQYF. The CDR3 coding sequence is TGTGCCAGCTCCCCGGACAGGGGGTCGGAGACCCAGTACTTC.

The chain recombines TRBV6-6 with TRBJ2-7; TRBD1 might be the D (6 bases). This CDR3 spans 15 amino acids. The V gene lost 6 bases and the J gene lost 0 bases, with 15 bases spanning the gap. The germline CDR1 and CDR2 sequences are MNHNY and SVGAGI (reference sequence). The CDR3 DNA is TGTGCCAGCAGCCGATTCCGGGACAACTCCTACGAGCAGTACTTC. Translated, it gives CASSRFRDNSYEQYF.

The V call is TRBV14, the J call TRBJ2-3; TRBD2 matches at 10 bases. CDR1 is SGHDN and CDR2 is FVKESK in the germline V gene. The CDR3 extends over 19 amino acids. V trimming: 0 bases; J trimming: 2 bases; junction bases outside the gene matches: 11. CDR3 nucleotide sequence: TGTGCCAGCAGCCAAGAGTTGGGAGCGGGGGGGTCATACACAGATACGCAGTATTTT. Its protein is CASSQELGAGGSYTDTQYF.